This T cell receptor beta chain is from a study of blood T cell repertoires in COVID-19. CDR3 length: 12 amino acids. CDR1 SGHDN and CDR2 FVKESK come from the germline V gene. V was shortened by 2 bases and J by 7 bases, with 8 bases between the two germline ends. Clones were sequenced by immunoSEQ multiplex PCR, and TCRdb holds only the in-frame ones, with some missing. This sample has approximately 100,000 clones, with 85% found just once. The J gene is TRBJ2-5, the V gene TRBV14; D uncertain. The sequence was collected from a man at least 80 years old with acute or convalescent COVID-19. Sequenced: peripheral blood. The CDR3 loop is CASSQPLGTQYF. Here the CDR3 DNA reads TGTGCCAGCAGCCAACCCCTAGGGACCCAGTACTTC.